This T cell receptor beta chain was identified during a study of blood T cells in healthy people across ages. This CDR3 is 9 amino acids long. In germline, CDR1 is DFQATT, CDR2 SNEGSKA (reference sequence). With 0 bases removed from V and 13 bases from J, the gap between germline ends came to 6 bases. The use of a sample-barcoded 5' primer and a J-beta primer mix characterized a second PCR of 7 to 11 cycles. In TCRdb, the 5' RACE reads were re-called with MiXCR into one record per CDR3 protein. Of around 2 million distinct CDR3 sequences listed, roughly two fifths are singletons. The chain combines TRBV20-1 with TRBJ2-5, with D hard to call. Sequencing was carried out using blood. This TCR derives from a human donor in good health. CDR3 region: CSARDHRYF. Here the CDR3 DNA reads TGCAGTGCTAGAGATCACAGGTACTTC.